This T cell receptor beta chain is from a study of shared clonotypes between healthy human individuals. Across the whole study: Per-donor plates numbered three CD4 naive, three CD4 memory, two CD8 naive and one CD8 memory.

Sequencing used immunoSEQ multiplex PCR; TCRdb keeps in-frame clones, though not all of them. The sample has 2 million to 2.5 million clones; 85% to 95% are singletons. V was shortened by 0 bases and J by 5 bases, with 12 bases between the two germline ends. Germline V lookup: CDR1 SGDLS, CDR2 YYNGEE. The CDR3 has 14 residues. Sample: naive CD4+ T cells from PBMCs. Sample subset: CD45RA+ positively selected. This chain uses TRBV9 with TRBJ2-7, with D hard to call. The sequence came from a young man in good health. Some clones in this sample may be carry-over from other donors' samples. The CDR3 region has the DNA TGTGCCAGCAGCGTAGGCCCGAACTCGGACGAGCAGTACTTC. Translating gives CASSVGPNSDEQYF.